This T cell receptor beta chain was recovered during a study of cytomegalovirus exposure and HLA in healthy donors. Regarding donors, all were healthy bone marrow donors. Donors likely had unrecorded immune exposures despite being nominally healthy when sampled. PCR primers comprised 60 Vbeta and 13 Jbeta primers. TCRdb keeps only in-frame clones here, not all; method: immunoSEQ multiplex PCR. The sample has 65,000 to 90,000 clones, around 72% seen once; the top ten hold roughly 12%. This TCR was sampled from a middle-aged woman in good health and CMV-seropositive. The specimen sequenced was PBMCs.

In DNA form, the CDR3 reads TGTGCCAGCAGCCCCACCGAGACCTACGAGCAGTACTTC. Its translation: CASSPTETYEQYF. This chain links TRBV6-6 with TRBJ2-7; D is undetermined. Trimming left V 6 bases short and J 2 bases short, with 11 bases between. Germline V gene lookup returns CDR1 MNHNY and CDR2 SVGAGI (reference sequence). The CDR3 has 13 amino acids.